This T cell receptor (beta chain) was recorded in a study of identical twins. Study-wide results and caveats: For zero-insertion analyses, partial confounding could come from invariant MAIT and iNKT cells. Cross-sectional statistics underpinned the conclusions; the same donors were not followed. It was out-of-frame TCR alpha sharing in monozygotic twins that models underestimated.

Looked up from germline, CDR1 is GTSNPN and CDR2 is SVGIG (reference sequence). The CDR3 is 14 amino acids. The V end was cut by 2 bases, the J end by 4 bases, with 14 bases between. cDNA carried unique molecular identifiers, and a universal primer site was added by template switching. TCRdb called the 5' RACE reads again in MiXCR, with one record for every CDR3 protein. The sample lists around 1.7 million distinct CDR3 sequences, more than 30% occurring once. As for this clonotype: What it binds is not known.

This clonotype originated in a newborn girl in good health. V is TRBV30 and J is TRBJ1-1; possibly TRBD1 for D (5 bases). Sequencing input: cord blood. The CDR3 reads CAWSRSRVSTEAFF. Written as DNA, the CDR3 is TGTGCCTGGAGTCGAAGCAGGGTCAGCACTGAAGCTTTCTTT.